The entry that follows covers one T cell receptor beta chain sequence. Clones were read by immunoSEQ multiplex PCR, and TCRdb kept only the in-frame ones, dropping some. The data show 100,000 to 150,000 clones, around 70% seen once. There are 18 residues in the CDR3. V lost 3 bases, J lost 3 bases, and 24 bases lay in between. Looked up from germline, CDR1 is MDHEN and CDR2 is SYDVKM. The sample comes from a study of blood T cell repertoires in COVID-19. This chain uses TRBV28 with TRBJ2-7, with D possibly being TRBD2 (5 bases). The sequence came from a man older than 75 with COVID-19, enrolled during active disease. Sequenced: peripheral blood. In DNA form, the CDR3 reads TGTGCCAGCAGTTTCCCAGTGTCGCGAGCGGACGCCCGCTACGAGCAGTACTTC. The encoded protein is CASSFPVSRADARYEQYF.